A selection of T cell receptor beta chains follows, all from one sample in a study of shared clonotypes between healthy human individuals. The protocol was immunoSEQ multiplex PCR, while the TCRdb copy is restricted to in-frame clones and leaves out a portion. The data contain about 2.4 million clones, just over 90% of them seen just once; the ten biggest clones take up around 0.15%. Input material: naive CD4+ T cells sorted from blood. The source of these receptors is a man between 18 and 35 years old in good health. Both conserved end residues are part of each CDR3. D genes are given only for firm matches. Size is omitted from some rows. Given values are once, few, many or a class for expanded clones.

TRBJ2-5	NA	NA	TRBV12-5	CASGTRKGTQYF	TGTGCTAGTGGTACCCGAAAAGGGACCCAGTACTTC
TRBJ1-3	NA	NA	TRBV7-9	CASSLVAQGNTIYF	TGTGCCAGCAGCTTAGTCGCACAAGGAAACACCATATATTTT
TRBJ2-5	NA	NA	TRBV6-5	CASSRQGETQYF	TGTGCCAGCAGTCGTCAGGGGGAGACCCAGTACTTC
TRBJ2-5	NA	NA	TRBV6-1	CASSRPAAGQETQYF	TGTGCCAGCAGCAGACCGGCGGCAGGCCAAGAGACCCAGTACTTC
TRBJ1-2	NA	NA	TRBV6-1	CASSVGGGYGYTF	TGTGCCAGCAGCGTAGGGGGTGGCTATGGCTACACCTTC
TRBJ2-7	TRBD1	NA	TRBV19	CASSPGQGVDEQYF	TGTGCCAGTAGCCCGGGACAGGGTGTGGACGAGCAGTACTTC
TRBJ2-5	TRBD2	NA	TRBV2	CASSPPRGLKETQYF	TGTGCCAGCAGTCCGCCCCGGGGACTAAAAGAGACCCAGTACTTC
TRBJ2-3	NA	NA	TRBV7-7	CASSLLFTDTQYF	TGTGCTAGCAGCTTACTTTTCACAGATACGCAGTATTTT
TRBJ2-5	NA	NA	TRBV7-9	CASSLAAGLGETQYF	TGTGCCAGCAGCTTAGCGGCGGGACTTGGGGAGACCCAGTACTTC
TRBJ1-1	NA	NA	TRBV6-1	CASSEGEPNTEAFF	TGTGCCAGCAGTGAGGGGGAACCGAACACTGAAGCTTTCTTT
TRBJ2-5	NA	NA	TRBV19	CASSKGQTWETQYF	TGTGCCAGTAGTAAAGGACAGACCTGGGAGACCCAGTACTTC
TRBJ2-1	TRBD2	NA	TRBV11-2	CASSETSGGYEQFF	TGTGCCAGCAGCGAGACTAGCGGGGGGTACGAGCAGTTCTTC
TRBJ1-5	TRBD1	NA	TRBV6-1	CASSDTMTGGVYSNQPQHF	TGTGCCAGCAGTGACACCATGACAGGGGGCGTCTATAGCAATCAGCCCCAGCATTTT
TRBJ1-6	NA	NA	TRBV30	CAWSGGAYNSPLHF	TGTGCCTGGAGTGGGGGGGCTTATAATTCACCCCTCCACTTT
TRBJ2-7	TRBD1	NA	TRBV5-1	CASSPGQGAGAYEQYF	TGCGCCAGCAGCCCGGGACAGGGGGCAGGGGCCTACGAGCAGTACTTC
TRBJ2-3	TRBD2	once	TRBV7-9	CASRRTSGGTDTQYF	TGTGCCAGCAGGAGGACTAGCGGGGGCACAGATACGCAGTATTTT
TRBJ2-5	NA	NA	TRBV5-5	CASSLSQGDETQYF	TGTGCCAGCAGCTTGTCACAAGGGGATGAGACCCAGTACTTC
TRBJ2-1	TRBD2	NA	TRBV4-3	CASSQEVLAGANKFF	TGCGCCAGCAGCCAAGAAGTCCTAGCGGGAGCGAATAAGTTCTTC
TRBJ2-5	TRBD2	NA	TRBV10-3	CAISESALASGGGRVETQYF	TGTGCCATCAGTGAGTCGGCTTTGGCTAGCGGGGGGGGAAGGGTAGAGACCCAGTACTTC
TRBJ1-4	NA	NA	TRBV6-6	CASRTTGITNEKLFF	TGTGCCAGCAGGACCACAGGGATAACTAATGAAAAACTGTTTTTT
TRBJ2-7	NA	NA	TRBV9	CASSVGGEGFYEQYF	TGTGCCAGCAGCGTAGGGGGGGAAGGTTTCTACGAGCAGTACTTC
TRBJ2-5	TRBD2	NA	TRBV29-1	CSAEGLAGGHETQYF	TGCAGCGCCGAGGGACTAGCGGGGGGGCACGAGACCCAGTACTTC
TRBJ2-5	NA	NA	TRBV5-1	CASSAGAQRETQYF	TGCGCCAGCAGCGCGGGGGCGCAAAGGGAGACCCAGTACTTC
TRBJ2-7	NA	NA	TRBV10-3	CAISEKDEQYF	TGTGCCATCAGTGAAAAGGACGAGCAGTACTTC
TRBJ1-5	NA	NA	TRBV18	CASSRGGNNQPQHF	TGTGCCAGCTCACGGGGAGGGAACAATCAGCCCCAGCATTTT
TRBJ1-1	TRBD1	NA	TRBV29-1	CSVATGGANTEAFF	TGCAGCGTTGCCACAGGGGGCGCGAACACTGAAGCTTTCTTT
TRBJ1-2	TRBD1	NA	TRBV9	CASSDRDSPYGYTF	TGTGCCAGCAGCGACCGGGACAGTCCGTATGGCTACACCTTC
TRBJ1-5	NA	NA	TRBV27	CASSSEPAGFNQPQHF	TGTGCCAGCAGTTCGGAGCCAGCCGGGTTCAATCAGCCCCAGCATTTT
TRBJ1-6	TRBD1	NA	TRBV19	CASSNTGTAHNSPLHF	TGTGCCAGTAGTAATACCGGGACAGCACATAATTCACCCCTCCACTTT
TRBJ2-2	NA	NA	TRBV29-1	CSVGGLNTGELFF	TGCAGCGTTGGTGGGCTGAACACCGGGGAGCTGTTTTTT
TRBJ1-1	TRBD1	NA	TRBV18	CASSPLAGGRDTEAFF	TGTGCCAGCTCACCACTAGCAGGGGGAAGAGACACTGAAGCTTTCTTT
TRBJ1-6	NA	NA	TRBV19	CASSISADWSSPLHF	TGTGCCAGTAGTATTTCGGCTGATTGGTCTTCACCCCTCCACTTT
TRBJ1-6	NA	NA	TRBV5-8	CASSTPGTWNSPLHF	TGTGCCAGCAGCACCCCCGGGACTTGGAATTCACCCCTCCACTTT
TRBJ2-2	NA	NA	TRBV7-2	CASSLTRLGTGELFF	TGTGCCAGCAGCTTAACGCGATTAGGAACCGGGGAGCTGTTTTTT
TRBJ2-5	NA	NA	TRBV2	CASSLTLSRETQYF	TGTGCCAGCAGCCTGACACTCTCCAGGGAGACCCAGTACTTC
TRBJ2-2	NA	NA	TRBV27	CASSLRGESGELFF	TGTGCCAGCAGCCTGCGAGGGGAGTCCGGGGAGCTGTTTTTT
TRBJ1-2	NA	NA	TRBV10-1	CASSENGGYGYTF	TGCGCCAGCAGTGAGAACGGAGGGTATGGCTACACCTTC
TRBJ2-2	NA	NA	TRBV7-3	CASSPGRDGNTGELFF	TGTGCCAGCAGCCCCGGTCGAGATGGGAACACCGGGGAGCTGTTTTTT
TRBJ2-2	TRBD2	NA	TRBV30	CAWSVAGGTGELFF	TGTGCCTGGAGTGTCGCGGGAGGCACCGGGGAGCTGTTTTTT
TRBJ1-2	TRBD1	NA	TRBV19	CASSSGSTGSHGYTF	TGTGCCAGTAGTAGCGGGTCGACAGGGAGTCATGGCTACACCTTC
TRBJ1-2	NA	NA	TRBV7-8	CASTQWGGEVGYTF	TGTGCCAGCACCCAATGGGGAGGGGAGGTTGGCTACACCTTC
TRBJ2-7	NA	NA	TRBV30	CAWARNGPGARYEQYF	TGTGCCTGGGCGAGAAACGGGCCGGGGGCGCGATACGAGCAGTACTTC
TRBJ1-5	NA	once	TRBV19	CASSIASYSNQPQHF	TGTGCCAGTAGTATAGCCTCGTATAGCAATCAGCCCCAGCATTTT
TRBJ2-1	NA	NA	TRBV30	CAWSEGHSYNEQFF	TGTGCCTGGAGTGAGGGGCACTCCTACAATGAGCAGTTCTTC
TRBJ2-7	TRBD1	NA	TRBV5-1	CASSSDRQGGEQYF	TGCGCCAGCAGCTCGGACCGACAGGGTGGGGAGCAGTACTTC
TRBJ2-3	TRBD2	NA	TRBV5-4	CASSPGGTSGGGFTDTQYF	TGTGCCAGCAGCCCGGGAGGGACTAGCGGGGGGGGTTTCACAGATACGCAGTATTTT